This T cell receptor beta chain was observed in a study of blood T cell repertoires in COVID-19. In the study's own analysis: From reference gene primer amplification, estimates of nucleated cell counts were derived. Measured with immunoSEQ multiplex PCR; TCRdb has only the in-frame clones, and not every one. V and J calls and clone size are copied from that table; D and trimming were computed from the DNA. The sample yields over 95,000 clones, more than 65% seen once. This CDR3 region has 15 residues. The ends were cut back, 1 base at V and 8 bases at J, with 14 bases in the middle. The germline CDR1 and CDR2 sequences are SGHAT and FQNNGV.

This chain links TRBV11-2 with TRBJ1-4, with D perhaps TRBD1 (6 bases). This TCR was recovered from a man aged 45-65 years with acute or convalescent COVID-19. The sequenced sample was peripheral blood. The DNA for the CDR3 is TGTGCCAGCAGCTTAGGATCAGGGGCCGGGGAAAAACTGTTTTTT. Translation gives CASSLGSGAGEKLFF.